A single sample gave rise to the 24 T cell receptor beta chains below, sequenced in a study of metastatic and nonmetastatic thyroid tumors. TCRdb recomputed clones from the PCR reads via MiXCR. The top ten hold 4% of the sample, which has about 49,000 clones, roughly 20% seen once. Among the patients, none had received any treatment before thyroid surgery. The specimen was blood. The receptors were sampled from a female donor with papillary thyroid cancer or a benign thyroid nodule (not recorded which). Some clones in this sample may be carry-over from other donors' samples.

This clone was recorded at least ten times. The chain has TRBV30 and TRBJ1-5, with TRBD1 matching 7 bases. With V trimmed by 3 bases and J by 6 bases, 11 bases remained unmatched. Per germline, CDR1 GTSNPN and CDR2 SVGIG (reference sequence). CDR3 size: 15 residues. The CDR3: CAWSRQGVPGQPQHF. The CDR3 DNA reads as TGTGCCTGGAGCCGACAGGGCGTTCCCGGTCAGCCCCAGCATTTT.

This clone was picked up many times. The rearrangement links TRBV27 to TRBJ1-5; 8 bases fit TRBD1. The CDR3 is made up of 13 amino acids. Germline values: CDR1 MNHEY, CDR2 SMNVEV (reference sequence). Trimming took 5 bases from V and 6 from J; bases not matched to a gene: 3. CDR3 DNA sequence: TGTGCCAGCAGTCCGCAGGGGGCTCAGCCCCAGCATTTT. It specifies CASSPQGAQPQHF.

This clone showed up many times. This sequence joins TRBV30 and TRBJ1-2; D gene uncertain. Germline assignment: CDR1 GTSNPN and CDR2 SVGIG (reference sequence). This CDR3 spans 12 amino acids. The germline V and J ends were trimmed by 0 bases and 8 bases, with 10 bases remaining between them. This chain's CDR3 is CAWSVGVLGYTF. The CDR3, as DNA: TGTGCCTGGAGTGTCGGTGTTTTGGGCTACACCTTC.

The V and J genes are TRBV20-1 and TRBJ2-7, with D hard to call. CDR1 DFQATT and CDR2 SNEGSKA come from the germline V gene (reference sequence). Trimming left V 7 bases short and J 5 bases short, with 24 bases between. The CDR3 spans 15 residues. In DNA form, the CDR3 reads TGCAGTGGGCATAGGATCGAGAACCCATACGACGAGCAGTACTTC. Translating it yields CSGHRIENPYDEQYF.

There are many counts of this clone. The rearrangement joins TRBV24-1 to TRBJ2-1; 7 bases match TRBD1. CDR3 length equals 17 residues. The ends lost 4 bases at V and 0 bases at J; junction bases unmatched: 8. From germline, CDR1 is KGHDR and CDR2 SFDVKD. The CDR3 is CATSEDLTGSSYNEQFF. The CDR3 DNA sequence: TGTGCCACCAGTGAAGACTTGACAGGGAGCTCCTACAATGAGCAGTTCTTC.

This clone was seen only a few times. This chain joins TRBV28 and TRBJ1-3; 8 bases map to TRBD1. Germline loops: CDR1 MDHEN, CDR2 SYDVKM. The junction had 10 bases not matched to a gene; V was cut back by 4 bases and J by 2 bases. This CDR3 contains 17 residues. This CDR3 reads CASSSLLRGQPGNTIYF. In DNA form, the CDR3 reads TGTGCCAGCAGTTCTCTCCTCAGGGGGCAACCTGGAAACACCATATATTTT. Full variable domain (remainder filled in from reference TRBV28 and TRBJ1-3): DVKVTQSSRYLVKRTGEKVFLECVQDMDHENMFWYRQDPGLGLRLIYFSYDVKMKEKGDIPEGYSVSREKKERFSLILESASTNQTSMYLCASSSLLRGQPGNTIYFGEGSWLTVV.

As for this clone: A junction boundary mismatches the germline segment, possibly from a read error. The chain has TRBV28 and TRBJ2-7; D may be TRBD1 (5 bases). This CDR3 comprises 14 residues. Germline values: CDR1 MDHEN, CDR2 SYDVKM. CDR3 nucleotides: TGTGCCAGCAGTTTTTCCAGGGTCTCCTACGAGCAGGACTTC. The encoded protein is CASSFSRVSYEQDF. The variable domain in full, with the rest retrieved from reference TRBV28 and TRBJ2-7, is DVKVTQSSRYLVKRTGEKVFLECVQDMDHENMFWYRQDPGLGLRLIYFSYDVKMKEKGDIPEGYSVSREKKERFSLILESASTNQTSMYLCASSFSRVSYEQDFGPGTRLTVT.

Ten or more counts support this clone. J is TRBJ2-7 and V is TRBV3-1; D is undetermined. Germline V gives CDR1 LGHDT, CDR2 YNNKEL (reference sequence). The V end was cut by 0 bases, the J end by 3 bases, with 6 bases between. CDR3 size: 13 residues. The CDR3 coding sequence is TGTGCCAGCAGCCAAGAAGCTGGCTACGAGCAGTACTTC. Translation: CASSQEAGYEQYF.

This clone rates as medium-sized. V usage is TRBV5-1 and J usage is TRBJ1-3; a possible D gene is TRBD1 (5 bases). The CDR3 runs 16 residues. V was trimmed by 0 bases and J by 2 bases, leaving 12 bases between them. Per the germline V gene, CDR1 is SGHRS and CDR2 is YFSETQ. CDR3 in amino acids: CASSLGALGAGNTIYF. The CDR3 DNA is TGCGCCAGCAGCTTGGGGGCCTTGGGGGCTGGAAACACCATATATTTT. Full variable domain (outside the CDR3, taken from reference TRBV5-1 and TRBJ1-3): KAGVTQTPRYLIKTRGQQVTLSCSPISGHRSVSWYQQTPGQGLQFLFEYFSETQRNKGNFPGRFSGRQFSNSRSEMNVSTLELGDSALYLCASSLGALGAGNTIYFGEGSWLTVV.

Concerning this clone: A single base separates this from a much larger clone, so it may be a read error. The chain combines TRBV29-1 with TRBJ2-3; TRBD1 matches 10 bases. The J call may be mistaken, given a closer DNA end match to TRBJ1-5. Germline values: CDR1 SQVTM, CDR2 ANQGSEA. The CDR3 length is 14 residues. In DNA form, the CDR3 reads TGCAGCGTTGCCCGACAGGGGGCTACAGATACGCAGCATTTT. Protein sequence: CSVARQGATDTQHF.

This clone was recorded at least ten times. The V call is TRBV5-4, the J call TRBJ2-7; a possible D gene is TRBD1 (6 bases). The CDR3 loop spans 14 amino acids. Between the trimmed V and J ends, which lost 4 bases and 3 bases, there was a span of 14 bases. Germline CDR1 and CDR2: SGHNT and YYREEE (reference sequence). As DNA, the CDR3 is TGTGCCAGCAGCCGGACAGCCTCCAACTACGAGCAGTACTTC. Protein: CASSRTASNYEQYF.

This clone was recorded a few times. A much larger clone lies a single base off, so this may be a read error. This chain links TRBV10-1 with TRBJ2-2; D not resolved. The germline gives CDR1 WNHNN, CDR2 SYGVQD (reference sequence). Trimming left V 5 bases short and J 5 bases short, with 9 bases between. This CDR3 has 13 residues. The CDR3 loop reads CASSSSKTGELFF. In DNA form, the CDR3 reads TGCGCCAGCAGTTCTTCTAAAACCGGGGAGCTGTTTTTT.

This clone was found many times. This chain links TRBV19 with TRBJ2-2; D gene ambiguous. CDR3 length equals 14 residues. The ends were cut back, 0 bases at V and 6 bases at J, with 8 bases in the middle. CDR1 LNHDA and CDR2 SQIVND come from the germline V gene (reference sequence). The CDR3 DNA follows: TGTGCCAGTAGTATAGATACCTTTTCCGGGGAGCTGTTTTTT. The encoded protein is CASSIDTFSGELFF.

At least ten counts were recorded for this clone. This chain connects TRBV20-1 to TRBJ1-5, with D possibly matching TRBD1 (5 bases). Germline values: CDR1 DFQATT, CDR2 SNEGSKA (reference sequence). CDR3 size: 12 residues. The V end was cut by 6 bases, the J end by 9 bases, with 15 bases between. Here the CDR3 DNA reads TGCAGTGCCCGAGACAGCCTCGGGCCCCAGCATTTT. This sequence encodes CSARDSLGPQHF.

This clone has at least ten counts. This chain connects TRBV30 to TRBJ1-2; perhaps TRBD1 as D (6 bases). Trimming left V 5 bases short and J 7 bases short, with 17 bases between. The CDR3 has 13 amino acids. Germline values: CDR1 GTSNPN, CDR2 SVGIG (reference sequence). The CDR3 bases are TGTGCCTGGGGACGCGGGGGGCGCAGTGGCTACACCTTC. Encoded protein: CAWGRGGRSGYTF.

At least ten counts were recorded for this clone. The CDR3 here is CSESDRVNGYTF. For the CDR3, the DNA is TGCAGTGAGTCGGACAGGGTAAATGGCTACACCTTC. V is TRBV20-1 and J is TRBJ1-2; 8 bases fit TRBD1. This CDR3 contains 12 residues. Unmatched junction bases numbered 7, after V lost 7 bases and J lost 6 bases. Germline values: CDR1 DFQATT, CDR2 SNEGSKA (reference sequence).

The chain combines TRBV6-1 with TRBJ2-2, with TRBD1 matching 8 bases. The germline V gene has CDR1 MNHNS and CDR2 SASEGT. There are 14 residues in the CDR3. After removal of 8 bases from V and 4 bases from J, the junction contained 6 bases not matched to a gene. In nucleotides, the CDR3 is TGTGCCAGCCATCCGGGACAGGCCACCGGGGAGCTGTTTTTT. This translates into CASHPGQATGELFF.

This clone was found a few times. The rearrangement joins TRBV5-6 to TRBJ2-5; 10 bases fit TRBD1. The CDR3 is 16 residues long. V trimming: 4 bases; J trimming: 0 bases; junction bases outside the gene matches: 6. The germline CDR1 and CDR2 sequences are SGHDT and YYEEEE. CDR3 in amino acids: CASSGRDRGHQETQYF. The CDR3 DNA reads as TGTGCCAGCAGCGGACGGGACAGGGGCCACCAAGAGACCCAGTACTTC.

This clone was observed a few times. The gene calls are TRBV6-1 and TRBJ1-2, with 9 bases fitting TRBD1. This CDR3 is 15 amino acids long. The V and J ends lost 3 bases and 8 bases, in that order; junction bases with no gene match: 10. Germline CDR1 reads MNHNS; CDR2 reads SASEGT. Here the CDR3 reads CASSDVGDRAQGYTF. The CDR3 DNA reads TGTGCCAGCAGTGATGTGGGGGACAGGGCTCAAGGCTACACCTTC.

The chain is built from TRBV20-1 and TRBJ2-5; D perhaps matches TRBD2 (5 bases). Germline V lookup: CDR1 DFQATT, CDR2 SNEGSKA (reference sequence). Trimming cost V 5 bases and J 3 bases, with 13 bases left between them. The CDR3 covers 13 residues. The CDR3 nucleotides are TGCAGTGCTGAGAGGGTGAACGAAGAGACCCAGTACTTC. This codes for CSAERVNEETQYF.

This clone was seen at least ten times. This sequence joins TRBV11-2 and TRBJ1-2; D is unresolved. The germline V and J ends were trimmed by 1 base and 5 bases, with 5 bases remaining between them. Germline V lookup: CDR1 SGHAT, CDR2 FQNNGV. The CDR3 covers 12 residues. CDR3 sequence (DNA): TGTGCCAGCAGCTTAGTTACTTATGGCTACACCTTC. It translates to CASSLVTYGYTF. Complete variable domain (other parts from reference TRBV11-2 and TRBJ1-2): EAGVAQSPRYKIIEKRQSVAFWCNPISGHATLYWYQQILGQGPKLLIQFQNNGVVDDSQLPKDRFSAERLKGVDSTLKIQPAKLEDSAVYLCASSLVTYGYTFGSGTRLTVV.

This clone was observed at least ten times. This chain links TRBV30 with TRBJ2-7; 7 bases map to TRBD2. Germline V gives CDR1 GTSNPN, CDR2 SVGIG (reference sequence). V gave up 7 bases and J gave up 3 bases; unmatched junction bases: 12. The CDR3 covers 14 residues. The CDR3 DNA reads as TGTGCCTCAACCCCGGGCCGGGAGGACTACGAGCAGTACTTC. Its protein is CASTPGREDYEQYF.

This clone was seen repeatedly, ten times or more. The chain couples TRBV24-1 to TRBJ1-1; 7 bases map to TRBD1. The CDR3 has 13 amino acids. Per germline, CDR1 KGHDR and CDR2 SFDVKD. Germline trimming cut 7 bases from V and 2 bases from J; bases unmatched to any gene: 3. CDR3: CATRGQLNTEAFF. DNA of the CDR3: TGTGCCACCAGGGGACAGCTCAACACTGAAGCTTTCTTT.

Ten or more counts support this clone. The chain recombines TRBV5-1 with TRBJ2-2, with D unresolved. Germline lookup yields CDR1 SGHRS and CDR2 YFSETQ. CDR3 length: 16 amino acids. Trimming cost V 0 bases and J 4 bases, with 13 bases left between them. The CDR3 region is CASSLALQSRTGELFF. The DNA of the CDR3 is TGCGCCAGCAGCTTGGCCCTACAGTCTCGCACCGGGGAGCTGTTTTTT.